This T cell receptor beta chain is from a study of cytomegalovirus exposure and HLA in healthy donors. The study, taken as a whole, reports: Another analysis was done later, and it associated around 17,000 TCR beta sequences with HLA alleles at 0.05 false discovery rate.

13 Jbeta primers and 60 Vbeta primers were used for the PCR. The assay was immunoSEQ multiplex PCR, and TCRdb's table has in-frame clones only and misses some. Of over 120,000 clones in the sample, about 80% were seen once. On this clone: Its antigen is undetermined.

Germline values: CDR1 MGHRA, CDR2 YSYEKL. This CDR3 is 16 amino acids long. Trimming cost V 0 bases and J 3 bases, with 12 bases left between them. Sequencing was performed on PBMCs. The sequence was collected from a woman aged 55-70 years in good health and CMV-seropositive. This chain uses TRBV4-1 with TRBJ2-1; weak D call: TRBD2 (6 bases). The DNA for the CDR3 is TGCGCCAGCAGCCAAGATCAGGGAGCGGGCTACAATGAGCAGTTCTTC. Its protein product is CASSQDQGAGYNEQFF.